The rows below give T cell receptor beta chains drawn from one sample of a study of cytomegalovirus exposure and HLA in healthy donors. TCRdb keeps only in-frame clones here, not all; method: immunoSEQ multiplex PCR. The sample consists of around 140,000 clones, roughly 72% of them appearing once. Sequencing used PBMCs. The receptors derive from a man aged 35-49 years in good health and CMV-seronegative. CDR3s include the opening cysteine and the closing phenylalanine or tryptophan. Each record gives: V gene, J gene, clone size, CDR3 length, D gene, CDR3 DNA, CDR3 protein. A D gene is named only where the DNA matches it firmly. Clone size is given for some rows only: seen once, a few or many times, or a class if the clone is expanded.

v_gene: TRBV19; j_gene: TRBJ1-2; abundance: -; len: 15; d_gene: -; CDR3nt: TGTGCCAGTAGATTTGGGGACATAGCTAACTATGGCTACACCTTC; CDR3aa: CASRFGDIANYGYTF
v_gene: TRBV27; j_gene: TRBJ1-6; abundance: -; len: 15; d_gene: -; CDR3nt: TGTGCCAGCAGTTTATGGGGCAGGGGAAGTTCACCCCTCCACTTT; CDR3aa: CASSLWGRGSSPLHF
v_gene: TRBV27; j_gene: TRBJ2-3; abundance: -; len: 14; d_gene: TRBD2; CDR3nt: TGTGCCAGCATGACTAGCGGGGGCACAGATACGCAGTATTTT; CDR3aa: CASMTSGGTDTQYF
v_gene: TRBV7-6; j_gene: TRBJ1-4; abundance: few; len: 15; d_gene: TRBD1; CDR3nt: TGTGCCAGCAGCAAACGGACAGGGTTTGATGAAAAACTGTTTTTT; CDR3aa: CASSKRTGFDEKLFF
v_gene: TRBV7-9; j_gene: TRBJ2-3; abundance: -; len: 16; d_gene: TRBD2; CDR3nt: TGTGCCAGCAGCTTACGTCTAGCGGGCCGCACAGATACGCAGTATTTT; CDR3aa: CASSLRLAGRTDTQYF
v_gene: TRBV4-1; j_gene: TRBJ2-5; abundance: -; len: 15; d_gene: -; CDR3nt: TGCGCCAGCAGCCAAGCGTCTAGGGGTCAAGAGACCCAGTACTTC; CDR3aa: CASSQASRGQETQYF
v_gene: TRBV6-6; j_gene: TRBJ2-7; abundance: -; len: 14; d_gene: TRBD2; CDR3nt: TGTGCCAGCAGTTACGGACTAGCGGGAGACGAGCAGTACTTC; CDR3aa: CASSYGLAGDEQYF
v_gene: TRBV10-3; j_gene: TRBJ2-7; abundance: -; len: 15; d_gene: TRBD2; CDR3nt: TGTGCCATCAGTGACCCTAGCGGGGAATGGTACGAGCAGTACTTC; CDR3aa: CAISDPSGEWYEQYF
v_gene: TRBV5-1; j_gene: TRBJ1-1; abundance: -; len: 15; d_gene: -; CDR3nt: TGCGCCAGCAGCTTGTTTCCTACCCCGAACACTGAAGCTTTCTTT; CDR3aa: CASSLFPTPNTEAFF
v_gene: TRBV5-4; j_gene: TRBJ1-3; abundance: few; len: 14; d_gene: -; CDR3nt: TGTGCCAGCAGCTTGGCAGGGGTGGGAAACACCATATATTTT; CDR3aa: CASSLAGVGNTIYF
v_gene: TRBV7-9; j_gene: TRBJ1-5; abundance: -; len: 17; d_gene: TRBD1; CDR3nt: TGTGCCAGCAGCTCCCCCGGGACAGGGGATGATAATCAGCCCCAGCATTTT; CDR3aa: CASSSPGTGDDNQPQHF
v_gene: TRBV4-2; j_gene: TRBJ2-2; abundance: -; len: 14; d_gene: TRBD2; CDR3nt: TGTGCCAGCAGGGCTAGCGGGAGAACCGGGGAGCTGTTTTTT; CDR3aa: CASRASGRTGELFF
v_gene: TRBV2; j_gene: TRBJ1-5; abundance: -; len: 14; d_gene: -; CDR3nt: TGTGCCAGCAGTGAATTTGTTTCCTATCAGCCCCAGCATTTT; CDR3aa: CASSEFVSYQPQHF
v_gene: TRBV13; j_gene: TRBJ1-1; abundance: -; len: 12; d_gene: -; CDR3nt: TGTGCCAGCAGCTTGGGGGGTCGTGAAGCTTTCTTT; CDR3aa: CASSLGGREAFF
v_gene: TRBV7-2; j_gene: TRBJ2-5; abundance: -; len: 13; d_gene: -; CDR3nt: TGTGCCAGCAGCCCGGACGGGGAAGAGACCCAGTACTTC; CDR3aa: CASSPDGEETQYF
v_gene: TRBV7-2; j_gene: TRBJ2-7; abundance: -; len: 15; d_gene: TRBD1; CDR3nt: TGTGCCAGCAGCCACCGGGACAGGGTCTCCTACGAGCAGTACTTC; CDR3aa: CASSHRDRVSYEQYF
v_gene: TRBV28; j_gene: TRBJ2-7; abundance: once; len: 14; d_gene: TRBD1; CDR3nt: TGTGCCAGCAGTCATGGACAGGGGGCGTCCGAGCAGTACTTC; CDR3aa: CASSHGQGASEQYF
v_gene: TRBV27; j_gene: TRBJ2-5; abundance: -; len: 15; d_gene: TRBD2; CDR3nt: TGTGCCAGCAGTTTGACTAGCGGGGCGGGGGAGACCCAGTACTTC; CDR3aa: CASSLTSGAGETQYF
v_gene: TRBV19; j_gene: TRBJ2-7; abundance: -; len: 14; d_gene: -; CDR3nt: TGTGCCAGTAGTAAGCTCCCCGCGGGCTACGAGCAGTACTTC; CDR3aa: CASSKLPAGYEQYF
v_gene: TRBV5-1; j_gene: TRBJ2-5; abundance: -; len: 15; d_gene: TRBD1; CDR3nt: TGCGCCAGCAGCGGGGGGACAGGGGCGCGGGAGACCCAGTACTTC; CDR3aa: CASSGGTGARETQYF
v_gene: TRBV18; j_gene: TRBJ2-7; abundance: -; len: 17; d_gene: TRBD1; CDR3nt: TGTGCCAGCTCCCCTACGTTTGGGCAGGGGGCAATCAACGAGCAGTACTTC; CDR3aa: CASSPTFGQGAINEQYF
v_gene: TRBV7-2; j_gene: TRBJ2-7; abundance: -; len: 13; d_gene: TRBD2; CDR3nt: TGTGCCAGCAACGCCCCACTAGCGGACGAGCAGTACTTC; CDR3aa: CASNAPLADEQYF
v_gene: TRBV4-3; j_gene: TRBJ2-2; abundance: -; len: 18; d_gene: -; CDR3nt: TGCGCCAGCAGCCAGACGCTAGCGACCATAATGGGCACCGGGGAGCTGTTTTTT; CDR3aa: CASSQTLATIMGTGELFF
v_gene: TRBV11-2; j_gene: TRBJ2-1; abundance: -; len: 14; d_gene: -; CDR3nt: TGTGCCAGCAGCTCCCCCAGGCATTACAATGAGCAGTTCTTC; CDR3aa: CASSSPRHYNEQFF
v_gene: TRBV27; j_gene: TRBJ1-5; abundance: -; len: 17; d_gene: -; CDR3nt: TGTGCCAGCGGGCCCGCCTTTGGACAGACGCTGGTACAGCCCCAGCATTTT; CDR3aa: CASGPAFGQTLVQPQHF
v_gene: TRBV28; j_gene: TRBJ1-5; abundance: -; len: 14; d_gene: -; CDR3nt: TGTGCCAGCAGTTTGAGCCCTAACAATCAGCCCCAGCATTTT; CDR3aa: CASSLSPNNQPQHF
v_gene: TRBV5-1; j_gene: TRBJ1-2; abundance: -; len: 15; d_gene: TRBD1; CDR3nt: TGCGCCAGCAGCGGGGGACAGGAACCTAACTATGGCTACACCTTC; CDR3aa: CASSGGQEPNYGYTF
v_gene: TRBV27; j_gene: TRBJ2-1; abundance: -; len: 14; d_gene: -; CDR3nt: TGTGCCAGCAGTTTTGATCGCTTGGCCAATGAGCAGTTCTTC; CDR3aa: CASSFDRLANEQFF
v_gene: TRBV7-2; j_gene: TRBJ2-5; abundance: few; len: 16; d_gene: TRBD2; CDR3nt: TGTGCCAGCAGCCAGGGACTAGCGGGGGTTCAAGAGACCCAGTACTTC; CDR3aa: CASSQGLAGVQETQYF
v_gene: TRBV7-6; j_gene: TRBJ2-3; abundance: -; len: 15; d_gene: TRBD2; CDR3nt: TGTGCCAGCACTGCCCGAGCGGGAGGGCCAGATACGCAGTATTTT; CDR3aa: CASTARAGGPDTQYF
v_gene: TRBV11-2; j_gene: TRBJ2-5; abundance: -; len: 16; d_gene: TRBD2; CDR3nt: TGTGCCAGCAGCTTGACGGGACTAGGGATACAAGAGACCCAGTACTTC; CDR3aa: CASSLTGLGIQETQYF
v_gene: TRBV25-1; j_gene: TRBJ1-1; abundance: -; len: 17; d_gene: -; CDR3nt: TGTGCCAGCAGTCCCTGGCAGGGAAGAATCATGAACACTGAAGCTTTCTTT; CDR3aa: CASSPWQGRIMNTEAFF
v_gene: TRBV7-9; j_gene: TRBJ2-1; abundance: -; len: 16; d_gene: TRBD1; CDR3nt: TGTGCCAGCAGCCGTACAGGGGGCGCTTTGGTCGATGAGCAGTTCTTC; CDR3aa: CASSRTGGALVDEQFF
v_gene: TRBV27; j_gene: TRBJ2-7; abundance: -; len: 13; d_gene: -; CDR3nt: TGTGCCAGCAGTCACGAAGGCGGCCACGAGCAGTACTTC; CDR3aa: CASSHEGGHEQYF
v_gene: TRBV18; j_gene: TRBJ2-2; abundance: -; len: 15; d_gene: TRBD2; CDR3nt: TGTGCCAGCTCATCTACTAGCGGGAGTTCCGGGGAGCTGTTTTTT; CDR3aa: CASSSTSGSSGELFF
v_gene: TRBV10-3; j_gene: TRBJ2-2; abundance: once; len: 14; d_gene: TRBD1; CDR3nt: TGTGCCATCAGGGGGACAGGGAACACCGGGGAGCTGTTTTTT; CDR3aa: CAIRGTGNTGELFF
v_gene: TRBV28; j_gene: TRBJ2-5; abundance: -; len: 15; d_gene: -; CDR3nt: TGTGCCAGCAGCCTCCCCGGGACATGGGGGGAGACCCAGTACTTC; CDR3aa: CASSLPGTWGETQYF
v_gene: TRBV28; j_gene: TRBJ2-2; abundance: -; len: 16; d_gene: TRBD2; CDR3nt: TGTGCCAGCAGAACTAGCGGGGGGGCGAACACCGGGGAGCTGTTTTTT; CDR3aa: CASRTSGGANTGELFF
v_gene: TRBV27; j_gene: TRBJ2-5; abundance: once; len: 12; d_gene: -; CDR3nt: TGTGCCAGCAGTTCCCACCGGGAGACCCAGTACTTC; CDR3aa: CASSSHRETQYF
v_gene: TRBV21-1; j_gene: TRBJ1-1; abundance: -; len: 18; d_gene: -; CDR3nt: TGTGCCAGCAGCAAAGGGTGTGGGGGACAGGGTGTAAACACTGAAGCTTTCTTT; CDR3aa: CASSKGCGGQGVNTEAFF
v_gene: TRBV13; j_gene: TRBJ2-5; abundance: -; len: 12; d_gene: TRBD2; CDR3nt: TGTGCCAGCAGCCTCGGGGGGGGGACCCAGTACTTC; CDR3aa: CASSLGGGTQYF
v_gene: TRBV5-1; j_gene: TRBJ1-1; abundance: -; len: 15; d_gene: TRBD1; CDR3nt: TGCGCCAGCAGCTTGAGCGACAGGGTAGCCACTGAAGCTTTCTTT; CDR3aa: CASSLSDRVATEAFF
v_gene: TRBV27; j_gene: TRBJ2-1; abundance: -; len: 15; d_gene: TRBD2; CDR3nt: TGTGCCAGCAGTTTTGGACTAGCGGGGGGGAATGAGCAGTTCTTC; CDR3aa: CASSFGLAGGNEQFF
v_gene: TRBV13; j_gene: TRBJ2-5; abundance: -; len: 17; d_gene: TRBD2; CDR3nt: TGTGCCAGCAGCTTAGGCCGGACTAGCGGGTCCCAAGAGACCCAGTACTTC; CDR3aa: CASSLGRTSGSQETQYF
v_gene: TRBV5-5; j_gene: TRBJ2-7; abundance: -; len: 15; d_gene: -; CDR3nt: TGTGCCAGCAGCTTGGGGCAGGGCGCTTCCTACGAGCAGTACTTC; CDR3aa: CASSLGQGASYEQYF
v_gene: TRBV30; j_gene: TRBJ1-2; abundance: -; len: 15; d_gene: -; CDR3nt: TGTGCCTGGAGTTTGGGGGTGGGGACAAACTATGGCTACACCTTC; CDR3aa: CAWSLGVGTNYGYTF
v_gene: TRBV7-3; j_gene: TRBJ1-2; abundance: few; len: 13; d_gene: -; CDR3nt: TGTGCCAGCAGCTTATTCGGTGATTATGGCTACACCTTC; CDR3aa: CASSLFGDYGYTF
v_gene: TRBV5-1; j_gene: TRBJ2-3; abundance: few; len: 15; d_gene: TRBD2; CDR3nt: TGCGCCAGCAGCGGGGGGGGAGCGCTAGCAGATACGCAGTATTTT; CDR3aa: CASSGGGALADTQYF
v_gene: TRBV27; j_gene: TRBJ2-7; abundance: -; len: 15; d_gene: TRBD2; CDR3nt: TGTGCCAGCAGTTTAGTGGCTAGCGGGGGCGACGAGCAGTACTTC; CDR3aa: CASSLVASGGDEQYF
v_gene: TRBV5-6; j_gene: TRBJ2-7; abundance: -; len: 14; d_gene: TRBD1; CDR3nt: TGTGCCAGCAGCTTCAGGTCTAGGGGGCACGAGCAGTACTTC; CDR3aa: CASSFRSRGHEQYF
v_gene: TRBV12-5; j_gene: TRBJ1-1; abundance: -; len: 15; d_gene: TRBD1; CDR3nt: TGTGCTAGTGGTATGGGGGACAGCATGAACACTGAAGCTTTCTTT; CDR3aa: CASGMGDSMNTEAFF
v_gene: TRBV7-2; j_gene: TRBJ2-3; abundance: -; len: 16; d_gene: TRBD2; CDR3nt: TGTGCCAGCAGCCCGTTGGGACTAGCCGGGGGGGAAGCGCAGTATTTT; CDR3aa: CASSPLGLAGGEAQYF
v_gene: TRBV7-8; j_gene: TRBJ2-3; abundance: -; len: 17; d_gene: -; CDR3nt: TGTGCCAGCAGCTTAATAGAACGACTAGACCGTAGGGATACGCAGTATTTT; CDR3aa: CASSLIERLDRRDTQYF
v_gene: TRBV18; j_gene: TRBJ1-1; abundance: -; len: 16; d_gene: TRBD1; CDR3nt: TGTGCCAGCTCAATCGAGACAGGGACCATGAACACTGAAGCTTTCTTT; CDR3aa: CASSIETGTMNTEAFF
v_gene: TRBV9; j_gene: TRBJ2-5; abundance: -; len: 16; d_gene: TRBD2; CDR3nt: TGTGCCAGCAGCGTTAGCGGGGGGGCCGTCCAAGAGACCCAGTACTTC; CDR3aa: CASSVSGGAVQETQYF